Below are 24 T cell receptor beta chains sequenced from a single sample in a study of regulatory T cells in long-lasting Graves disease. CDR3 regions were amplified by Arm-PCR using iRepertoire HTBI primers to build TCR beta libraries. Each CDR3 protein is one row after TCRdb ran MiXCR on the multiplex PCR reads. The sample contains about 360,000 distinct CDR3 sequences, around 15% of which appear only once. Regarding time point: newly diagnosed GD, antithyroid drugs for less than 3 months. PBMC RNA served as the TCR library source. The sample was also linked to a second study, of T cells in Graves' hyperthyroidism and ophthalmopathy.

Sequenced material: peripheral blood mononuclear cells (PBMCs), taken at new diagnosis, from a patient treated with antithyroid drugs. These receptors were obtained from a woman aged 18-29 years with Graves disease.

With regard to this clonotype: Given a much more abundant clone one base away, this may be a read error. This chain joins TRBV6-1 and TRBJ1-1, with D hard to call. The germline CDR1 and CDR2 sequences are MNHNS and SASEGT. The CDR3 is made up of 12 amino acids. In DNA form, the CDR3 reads TGTGGCAGCAGGAGTTCGGGCACTGAAGCTTTCTTT. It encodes CGSRSSGTEAFF.

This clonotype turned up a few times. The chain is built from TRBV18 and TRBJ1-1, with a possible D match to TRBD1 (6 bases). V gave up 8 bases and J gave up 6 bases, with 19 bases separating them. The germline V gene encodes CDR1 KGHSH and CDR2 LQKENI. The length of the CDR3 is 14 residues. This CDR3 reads CASADGQSGAEAFF. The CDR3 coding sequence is TGTGCCAGCGCGGATGGACAGAGTGGGGCTGAAGCTTTCTTT.

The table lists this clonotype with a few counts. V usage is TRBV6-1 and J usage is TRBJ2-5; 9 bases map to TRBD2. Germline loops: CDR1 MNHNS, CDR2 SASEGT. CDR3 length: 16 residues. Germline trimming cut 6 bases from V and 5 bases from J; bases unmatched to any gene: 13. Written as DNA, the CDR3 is TGTGCCAGCAGGTCCTACCTAGCGGGAAAAGTGGAGACCCAGTACTTC. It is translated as CASRSYLAGKVETQYF.

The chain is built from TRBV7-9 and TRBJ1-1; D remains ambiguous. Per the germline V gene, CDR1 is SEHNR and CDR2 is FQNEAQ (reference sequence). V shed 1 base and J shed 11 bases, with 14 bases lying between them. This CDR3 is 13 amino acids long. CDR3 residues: CASSLGISGDAFF. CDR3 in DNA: TGTGCCAGCAGCTTAGGAATTTCGGGTGACGCTTTCTTT.

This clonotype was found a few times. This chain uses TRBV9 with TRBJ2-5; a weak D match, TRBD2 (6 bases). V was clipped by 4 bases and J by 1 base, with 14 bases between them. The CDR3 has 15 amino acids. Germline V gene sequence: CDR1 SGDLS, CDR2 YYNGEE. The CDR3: CASSTLPGGQETQYF. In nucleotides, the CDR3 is TGTGCCAGCAGCACATTGCCCGGGGGCCAAGAGACCCAGTACTTC. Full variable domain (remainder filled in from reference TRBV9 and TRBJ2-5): DSGVTQTPKHLITATGQRVTLRCSPRSGDLSVYWYQQSLDQGLQFLIQYYNGEERAKGNILERFSAQQFPDLHSELNLSSLELGDSALYFCASSTLPGGQETQYFGPGTRLLVL.

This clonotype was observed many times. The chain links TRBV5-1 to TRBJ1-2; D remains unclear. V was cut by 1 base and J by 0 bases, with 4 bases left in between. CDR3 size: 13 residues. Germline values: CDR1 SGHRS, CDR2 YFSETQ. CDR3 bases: TGCGCCAGCAGCTTGAGTCCTAACTATGGCTACACCTTC. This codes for CASSLSPNYGYTF.

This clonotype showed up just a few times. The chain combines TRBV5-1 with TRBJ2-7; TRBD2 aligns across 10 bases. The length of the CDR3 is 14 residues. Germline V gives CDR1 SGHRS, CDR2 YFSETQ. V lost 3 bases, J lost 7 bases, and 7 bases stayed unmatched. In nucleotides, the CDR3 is TGCGCCAGCAGCTGGGGTCAGACTAGCGGGGAGCAGTACTTC. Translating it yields CASSWGQTSGEQYF.

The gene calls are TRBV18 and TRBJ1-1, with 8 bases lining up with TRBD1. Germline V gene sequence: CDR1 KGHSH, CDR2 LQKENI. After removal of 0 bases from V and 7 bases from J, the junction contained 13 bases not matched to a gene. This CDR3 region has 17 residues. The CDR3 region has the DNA TGTGCCAGCTCACCACCGACAGGGGCGGGTCGGTATGGTGAAGCTTTCTTT. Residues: CASSPPTGAGRYGEAFF.

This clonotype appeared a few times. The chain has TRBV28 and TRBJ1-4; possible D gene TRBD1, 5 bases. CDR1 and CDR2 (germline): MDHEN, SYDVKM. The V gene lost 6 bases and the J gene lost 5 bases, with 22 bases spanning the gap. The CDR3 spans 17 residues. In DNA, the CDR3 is TGTGCCAGCAGACCCCGGGCAGGTGGGGGAACAAATGAAAAACTGTTTTTT. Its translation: CASRPRAGGGTNEKLFF.

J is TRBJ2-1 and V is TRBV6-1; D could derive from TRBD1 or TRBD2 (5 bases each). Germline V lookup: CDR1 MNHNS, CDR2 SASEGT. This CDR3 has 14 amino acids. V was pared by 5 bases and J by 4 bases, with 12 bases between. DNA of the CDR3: TGTGCCAGCAGTCGCCGGGACGGATACAATGAGCAGTTCTTC. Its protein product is CASSRRDGYNEQFF.

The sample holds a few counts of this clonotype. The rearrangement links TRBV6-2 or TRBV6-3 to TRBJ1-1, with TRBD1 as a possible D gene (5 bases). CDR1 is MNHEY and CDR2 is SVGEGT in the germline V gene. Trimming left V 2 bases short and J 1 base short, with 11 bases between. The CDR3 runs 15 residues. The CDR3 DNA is TGTGCCAGCAGTTACGGGACTCCGAAGAACACTGAAGCTTTCTTT. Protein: CASSYGTPKNTEAFF.

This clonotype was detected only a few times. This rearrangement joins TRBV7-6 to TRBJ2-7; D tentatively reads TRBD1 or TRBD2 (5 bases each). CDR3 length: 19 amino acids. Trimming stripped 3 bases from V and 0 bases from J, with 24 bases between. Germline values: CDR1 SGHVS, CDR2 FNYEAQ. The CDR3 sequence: CASSLGPPSVVGTSYEQYF. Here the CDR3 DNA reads TGTGCCAGCAGCTTGGGCCCCCCCAGTGTCGTCGGGACCTCCTACGAGCAGTACTTC.

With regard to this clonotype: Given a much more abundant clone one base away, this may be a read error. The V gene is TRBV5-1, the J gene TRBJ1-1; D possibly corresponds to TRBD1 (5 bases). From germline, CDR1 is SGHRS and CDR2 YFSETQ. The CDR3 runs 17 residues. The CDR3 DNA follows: TGCGCCTGCAGCTTGGCCGGGGCGGGAGGATCGGGGACTGAAGCTTTCTTT. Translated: CACSLAGAGGSGTEAFF.

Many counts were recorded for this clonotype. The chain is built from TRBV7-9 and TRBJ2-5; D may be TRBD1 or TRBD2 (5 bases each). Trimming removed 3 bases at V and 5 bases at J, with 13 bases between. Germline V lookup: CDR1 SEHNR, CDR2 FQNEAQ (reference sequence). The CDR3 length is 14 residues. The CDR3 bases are TGTGCCAGCAGCTTGGAAGAGGGGCGGGAGACCCAGTACTTC. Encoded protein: CASSLEEGRETQYF.

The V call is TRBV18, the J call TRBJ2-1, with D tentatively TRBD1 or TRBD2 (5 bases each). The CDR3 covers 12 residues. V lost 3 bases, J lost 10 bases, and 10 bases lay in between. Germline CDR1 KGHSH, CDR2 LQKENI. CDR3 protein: CASSPRDPEQFF. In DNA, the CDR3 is TGTGCCAGCTCACCCCGGGACCCAGAGCAGTTCTTC.

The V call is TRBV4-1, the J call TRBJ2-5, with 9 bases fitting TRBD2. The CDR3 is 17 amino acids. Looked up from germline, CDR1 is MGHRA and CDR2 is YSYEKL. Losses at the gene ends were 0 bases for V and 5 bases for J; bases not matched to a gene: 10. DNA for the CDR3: TGCGCCAGCAGCCAAGATGTCGCGGGAGGGCCTGGGGAGACCCAGTACTTC. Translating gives CASSQDVAGGPGETQYF.

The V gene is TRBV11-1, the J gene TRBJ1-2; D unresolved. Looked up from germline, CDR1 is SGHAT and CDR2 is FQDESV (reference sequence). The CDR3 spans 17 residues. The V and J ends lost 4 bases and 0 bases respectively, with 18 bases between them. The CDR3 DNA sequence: TGTGCCAGCAGCTCGAGGCTTACCCAGGTTGCTAACTATGGCTACACCTTC. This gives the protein CASSSRLTQVANYGYTF.

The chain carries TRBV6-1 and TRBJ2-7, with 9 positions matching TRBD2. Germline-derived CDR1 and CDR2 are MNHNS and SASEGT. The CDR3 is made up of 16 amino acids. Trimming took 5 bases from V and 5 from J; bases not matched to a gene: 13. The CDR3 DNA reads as TGTGCCAGCAGTCCACCTAGCGGGACACGACGGAACGAGCAGTACTTC. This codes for CASSPPSGTRRNEQYF.

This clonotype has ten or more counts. In DNA, the CDR3 is TGTGCCAGCAGCCCCCTAGAGGGGGTGAACACTGAAGCTTTCTTT. Protein product: CASSPLEGVNTEAFF. This chain uses TRBV13 with TRBJ1-1; tentative D call: TRBD1 (6 bases). CDR1 and CDR2 (germline): PRHDT, FYEKMQ (reference sequence). V dropped 5 bases and J dropped 0 bases, with 13 bases sitting between them. The CDR3 spans 15 residues. The variable domain in full, completed from reference TRBV13 and TRBJ1-1, reads AAGVIQSPRHLIKEKRETATLKCYPIPRHDTVYWYQQGPGQDPQFLISFYEKMQSDKGSIPDRFSAQQFSDYHSELNMSSLELGDSALYFCASSPLEGVNTEAFFGQGTRLTVV.

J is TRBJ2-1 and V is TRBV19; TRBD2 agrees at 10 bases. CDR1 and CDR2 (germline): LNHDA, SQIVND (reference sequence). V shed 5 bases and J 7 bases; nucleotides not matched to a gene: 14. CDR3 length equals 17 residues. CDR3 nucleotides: TGTGCCAGTAGTCCCCGACCTCCTAGCGGGAGAGGGAATGAGCAGTTCTTC. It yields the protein CASSPRPPSGRGNEQFF. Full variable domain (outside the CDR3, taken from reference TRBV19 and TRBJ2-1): DGGITQSPKYLFRKEGQNVTLSCEQNLNHDAMYWYRQDPGQGLRLIYYSQIVNDFQKGDIAEGYSVSREKKESFPLTVTSAQKNPTAFYLCASSPRPPSGRGNEQFFGPGTRLTVL.

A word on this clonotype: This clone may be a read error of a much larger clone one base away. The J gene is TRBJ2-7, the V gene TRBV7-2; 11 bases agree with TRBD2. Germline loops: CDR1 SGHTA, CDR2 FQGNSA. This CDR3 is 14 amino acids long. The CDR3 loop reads CASRSGLAATEQNF. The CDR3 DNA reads TGTGCCAGCAGGTCGGGACTAGCGGCCACCGAGCAGAACTTC. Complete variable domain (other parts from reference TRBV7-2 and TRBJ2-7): GAGVSQSPSNKVTEKGKDVELRCDPISGHTALYWYRQSLGQGLEFLIYFQGNSAPDKSGLPSDRFSAERTGGSVSTLTIQRTQQEDSAVYLCASRSGLAATEQNFGPGTRLTVT.

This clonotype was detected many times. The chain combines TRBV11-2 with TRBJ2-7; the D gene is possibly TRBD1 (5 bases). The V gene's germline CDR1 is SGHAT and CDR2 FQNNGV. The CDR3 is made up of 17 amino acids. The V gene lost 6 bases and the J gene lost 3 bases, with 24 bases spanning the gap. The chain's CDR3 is CASRDTVGPGTFYEQYF. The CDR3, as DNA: TGTGCCAGCAGGGACACGGTGGGGCCAGGAACCTTCTACGAGCAGTACTTC.

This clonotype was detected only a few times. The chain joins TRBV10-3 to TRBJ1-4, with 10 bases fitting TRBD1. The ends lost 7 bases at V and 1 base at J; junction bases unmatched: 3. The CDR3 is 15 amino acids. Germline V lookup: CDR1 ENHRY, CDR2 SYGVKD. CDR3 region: CAITRDRGTNEKLFF. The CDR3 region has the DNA TGTGCCATCACACGGGACAGGGGAACTAATGAAAAACTGTTTTTT.

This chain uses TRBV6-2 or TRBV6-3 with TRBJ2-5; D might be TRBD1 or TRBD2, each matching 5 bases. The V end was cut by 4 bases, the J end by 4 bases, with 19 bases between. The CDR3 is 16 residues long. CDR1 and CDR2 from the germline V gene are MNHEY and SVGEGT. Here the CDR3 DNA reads TGTGCCAGCAGTTTCGGAAGGGTAATGAGGGGAGAGACCCAGTACTTC. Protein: CASSFGRVMRGETQYF.